Following are 32 T cell receptor beta chains from one sample sequenced in a study of PD-1 blockade in classical Hodgkin lymphoma. With no exception, relapse followed autologous stem cell transplantation in all patients, and brentuximab vedotin exposure varied. Measured with immunoSEQ multiplex PCR; TCRdb has only the in-frame clones, and not every one. The data show more than 9,500 clones, about 85% seen once. Sequencing used peripheral blood mononuclear cells (PBMCs), obtained at baseline. Source of these receptors: a human donor with classical Hodgkin lymphoma.

The chain links TRBV11-2 to TRBJ2-1, with 8 bases that match TRBD1. The CDR3 loop spans 15 amino acids. CDR1 is SGHAT, CDR2 FQNNGV, per germline. After removal of 2 bases from V and 4 bases from J, the junction contained 4 bases not matched to a gene. CDR3 DNA sequence: TGTGCCAGCAGCTTACCGGACAGGGCGTACAATGAGCAGTTCTTC. As protein: CASSLPDRAYNEQFF.

Remarks on this clone: One end of the junction varies from germline; a read error may be responsible. The chain employs TRBV13 and TRBJ1-5; D not resolved. Germline-derived CDR1 and CDR2 are PRHDT and FYEKMQ (reference sequence). CDR3 length: 15 residues. The CDR3 DNA sequence: TGTGCCAGCAGCTCCCGCAGGAGTAGCGATCAGCCCCAGCATTTT. Protein: CASSSRRSSDQPQHF.

The genes are TRBV2 and TRBJ1-3, with 10 bases that match TRBD1. Unmatched junction bases numbered 10, after V lost 6 bases and J lost 8 bases. Germline V gene sequence: CDR1 SNHLY, CDR2 FYNNEI. This CDR3 is built from 15 residues. The CDR3 loop is CASRGQGGAQDTIYF. In nucleotides, the CDR3 is TGTGCCAGCAGAGGACAGGGGGGAGCTCAAGACACCATATATTTT.

V and J are TRBV7-8 and TRBJ2-6; D uncertain. The germline V and J ends were trimmed by 2 bases and 1 base, with 9 bases remaining between them. CDR3 size: 16 residues. CDR1 and CDR2 (germline): SGHVS, FQNEAQ. CDR3 nucleotides: TGTGCCAGCAGCTTATTGGGTGGGTCTGGGGCCAACGTCCTGACTTTC. Translating it yields CASSLLGGSGANVLTF.

The V gene is TRBV28, the J gene TRBJ2-3; D is uncertain. Deletions cut 3 bases from V and 1 base from J, with 8 bases between. This CDR3 has 14 amino acids. Germline V lookup: CDR1 MDHEN, CDR2 SYDVKM. Here the CDR3 reads CASSFVMGTDTQYF. CDR3 sequence (DNA): TGTGCCAGCAGTTTCGTAATGGGCACAGATACGCAGTATTTT.

This clone is deemed medium-sized. V is TRBV27 and J is TRBJ2-7, with 9 bases lining up with TRBD2. Germline CDR1 is MNHEY and CDR2 is SMNVEV (reference sequence). After removal of 4 bases from V and 2 bases from J, the junction contained 6 bases not matched to a gene. The CDR3 consists of 15 residues. The CDR3: CASSSSGGTTYEQYF. CDR3 coding DNA: TGTGCCAGCAGTTCCAGCGGGGGGACTACCTACGAGCAGTACTTC.

This clone was found a few times. The J gene is TRBJ1-1, the V gene TRBV11-2; D gene uncertain. From germline, CDR1 is SGHAT and CDR2 FQNNGV. The CDR3 runs 11 residues. Trimming removed 5 bases at V and 11 bases at J, with 12 bases between. The CDR3 DNA reads as TGTGCCAGCAGCCACTCCTCTGGTGCTTTCTTT. The encoded protein is CASSHSSGAFF.

The V and J genes are TRBV7-2 and TRBJ2-6, with D uncertain. The V end lost 2 bases, the J end lost 0 bases, and 5 bases lay between the germline ends. CDR3 length equals 15 residues. CDR1 and CDR2 from the germline V gene are SGHTA and FQGNSA. The CDR3 nucleotides are TGTGCCAGCAGCTTACCAGTCTCTGGGGCCAACGTCCTGACTTTC. Translation: CASSLPVSGANVLTF.

J is TRBJ2-3 and V is TRBV6-7; perhaps TRBD1 as D (6 bases). TRBV6-7 is placed among ORFs of uncertain function. CDR3 length equals 15 residues. Trimming took off 7 bases at V and 1 base at J, with 15 bases between the two ends. In nucleotides, the CDR3 is TGTGCCAGCAAACAGGGCAGCTGGGGCACAGATACGCAGTATTTT. Translating it yields CASKQGSWGTDTQYF.

The chain combines TRBV19 with TRBJ1-1; TRBD1 matches at 7 bases. V was clipped by 3 bases and J by 6 bases; unmatched bases: 7. Germline V gene data show CDR1 as LNHDA and CDR2 as SQIVND (reference sequence). This CDR3 region has 14 residues. CDR3 protein: CASSIRQGTPEAFF. The CDR3 coding sequence is TGTGCCAGTAGTATCCGACAGGGAACCCCTGAAGCTTTCTTT. Full variable domain (missing parts from reference TRBV19 and TRBJ1-1): DGGITQSPKYLFRKEGQNVTLSCEQNLNHDAMYWYRQDPGQGLRLIYYSQIVNDFQKGDIAEGYSVSREKKESFPLTVTSAQKNPTAFYLCASSIRQGTPEAFFGQGTRLTVV.

V is TRBV13 and J is TRBJ1-3, with unresolved D. Germline loops: CDR1 PRHDT, CDR2 FYEKMQ (reference sequence). This CDR3 spans 16 amino acids. The V and J ends lost 3 bases and 2 bases respectively, with 14 bases between them. CDR3 sequence (DNA): TGTGCCAGCAGCTTCGATCGGGTCAGCGCTGGAAACACCATATATTTT. Amino acids: CASSFDRVSAGNTIYF.

The CDR3 DNA is TGTGCCAGCACCACAGCTGGGAAGGGGGCGTTAATCTTGAACACTGAAGCTTTCTTT. This sequence encodes CASTTAGKGALILNTEAFF. V usage is TRBV6-4 and J usage is TRBJ1-1, with TRBD1 matching over 7 bases. Germline trimming cut 7 bases from V and 0 bases from J; bases unmatched to any gene: 20. CDR1 is MRHNA, CDR2 SNTAGT, per germline. The CDR3 spans 19 residues.

The V gene is TRBV5-6, the J gene TRBJ1-2; 7 bases align to TRBD1. CDR3 length: 13 residues. Germline assignment: CDR1 SGHDT and CDR2 YYEEEE. Trimming cost V 4 bases and J 3 bases; bases outside gene matches: 3. CDR3 loop: CASSAQGDYGYTF. For the CDR3, the DNA is TGTGCCAGCAGCGCCCAGGGGGACTATGGCTACACCTTC.

The J gene is TRBJ2-5, the V gene TRBV7-6; 10 bases fit TRBD2. The junction had 4 bases not matched to a gene; V was cut back by 4 bases and J by 2 bases. In germline, CDR1 is SGHVS, CDR2 FNYEAQ. This CDR3 comprises 15 residues. This chain's CDR3 is CASSSSGSRQETQYF. In DNA, the CDR3 is TGTGCCAGCAGCTCTAGCGGGAGTAGGCAAGAGACCCAGTACTTC.

This sequence joins TRBV7-9 and TRBJ1-1; no firm D call. Deletions cut 1 base from V and 0 bases from J, with 12 bases between. Germline V gives CDR1 SEHNR, CDR2 FQNEAQ (reference sequence). The length of the CDR3 is 16 residues. CDR3 region: CASSLGAGPLNTEAFF. CDR3 DNA: TGTGCCAGCAGCTTAGGAGCAGGTCCATTGAACACTGAAGCTTTCTTT.

The chain couples TRBV4-1 to TRBJ1-3; D might be TRBD1 (5 bases). The CDR3 is made up of 15 amino acids. Trimming took 3 bases from V and 0 from J, leaving 9 bases between them. The germline V gene encodes CDR1 MGHRA and CDR2 YSYEKL. CDR3 amino acids: CASSHQDTSGNTIYF. As DNA, the CDR3 is TGCGCCAGCAGCCATCAGGACACCTCTGGAAACACCATATATTTT.

This sequence joins TRBV21-1 and TRBJ2-2; the DNA was not used to check the table's D call, TRBD2. TRBV21-1 is a known pseudogene. The CDR3 contains 16 residues. The CDR3 DNA is TGTGCCAGCAGCAACCAGACTCCCAACGGGTCCGGGGAGCTGTTTTTT. Its translation: CASSNQTPNGSGELFF.

The rearrangement links TRBV6-6 to TRBJ1-2; D is ambiguous. V lost 2 bases and J 6 bases, leaving 16 bases between the germline ends. Germline assignment: CDR1 MNHNY and CDR2 SVGAGI (reference sequence). CDR3 length: 15 residues. As DNA, the CDR3 is TGTGCCAGCAGTTACGTTGCGGGGAATGAGGATGGCTACACCTTC. Protein sequence: CASSYVAGNEDGYTF.

V is TRBV7-9 and J is TRBJ2-7, with D tentatively TRBD2 (6 bases). The CDR3 covers 14 residues. Per the germline V gene, CDR1 is SEHNR and CDR2 is FQNEAQ (reference sequence). V was trimmed by 5 bases and J by 3 bases, leaving 14 bases between them. This CDR3 reads CASSKRGGNYEQYF. The CDR3, as DNA: TGTGCCAGCAGCAAGCGAGGAGGGAACTACGAGCAGTACTTC. The full variable domain, rest sourced from reference TRBV7-9 and TRBJ2-7, is DTGVSQNPRHKITKRGQNVTFRCDPISEHNRLYWYRQTLGQGPEFLTYFQNEAQLEKSRLLSDRFSAERPKGSFSTLEIQRTEQGDSAMYLCASSKRGGNYEQYFGPGTRLTVT.

The V and J genes are TRBV14 and TRBJ2-2, with D unclear. The CDR3 has 13 amino acids. The germline CDR1 and CDR2 sequences are SGHDN and FVKESK. Trimming pared 8 bases from V and 6 bases from J, leaving 13 bases between. CDR3: CASAEIGPGELFF. The CDR3 DNA follows: TGTGCCAGCGCGGAGATTGGCCCCGGGGAGCTGTTTTTT.

The rearrangement links TRBV5-6 to TRBJ1-2; tentatively, D is TRBD1 (5 bases). There are 15 residues in the CDR3. CDR1 and CDR2 (germline): SGHDT, YYEEEE. The V end was cut by 3 bases, the J end by 4 bases, with 16 bases between. Written as DNA, the CDR3 is TGTGCCAGCAGCTCGGGACCGCCGGAGGGCTATGGCTACACCTTC. This sequence encodes CASSSGPPEGYGYTF.

This sequence joins TRBV30 and TRBJ2-7, with 8 bases identical to TRBD1. The trim removed 1 base at V and 3 bases at J, leaving 8 bases unmatched. The CDR3 runs 15 residues. The V gene's germline CDR1 is GTSNPN and CDR2 SVGIG (reference sequence). The CDR3 region has the DNA TGTGCCTGGAGTGATCTGGACAGGGCTGACTACGAGCAGTACTTC. Its protein is CAWSDLDRADYEQYF.

The chain carries TRBV7-3 and TRBJ2-3, with 10 bases matching TRBD2. V lost 5 bases and J lost 4; bases outside the gene matches: 12. Germline CDR1 and CDR2: SGHTA and FQGTGA. The CDR3 contains 17 residues. CDR3 region: CASSDRSSGSGSDTQYF. CDR3 in DNA: TGTGCCAGCAGCGACCGTTCTAGCGGGAGTGGCTCAGATACGCAGTATTTT. The variable domain in full, completed from reference TRBV7-3 and TRBJ2-3, reads GAGVSQTPSNKVTEKGKYVELRCDPISGHTALYWYRQSLGQGPEFLIYFQGTGAADDSGLPNDRFFAVRPEGSVSTLKIQRTERGDSAVYLCASSDRSSGSGSDTQYFGPGTRLTVL.

This chain uses TRBV5-1 with TRBJ2-1; D not resolved. This CDR3 spans 13 amino acids. Per germline, CDR1 SGHRS and CDR2 YFSETQ. V lost 0 bases, J lost 7 bases, and 8 bases lay in between. The CDR3 coding sequence is TGCGCCAGCAGCTTGGGACGGTTAAATGAGCAGTTCTTC. This encodes CASSLGRLNEQFF.

The V and J genes are TRBV11-3 and TRBJ1-2, with 10 nucleotides matching TRBD1. V dropped 4 bases and J dropped 6; count of bases not matched to a gene: 5. This CDR3 region has 14 residues. Germline values: CDR1 SGHNT, CDR2 YENEEA. CDR3 nucleotide sequence: TGTGCCAGCAGCTCACTGACAGGGGGCCATGGCTACACCTTC. Protein: CASSSLTGGHGYTF.

This rearrangement joins TRBV7-3 to TRBJ2-3, with TRBD2 matching 7 bases. The CDR3 is 15 residues long. Per the germline V gene, CDR1 is SGHTA and CDR2 is FQGTGA. The V segment lost 5 bases and the J segment 2 bases; nucleotides outside the gene matches: 7. DNA for the CDR3: TGTGCCAGCAGCGGCCGGGGAGGGGCCACAGATACGCAGTATTTT. Its translation: CASSGRGGATDTQYF.

The V and J genes are TRBV7-2 and TRBJ1-2; D uncertain. The V gene lost 5 bases and the J gene lost 2 bases, with 12 bases spanning the gap. This CDR3 region has 14 residues. Looked up from germline, CDR1 is SGHTA and CDR2 is FQGNSA. The CDR3 region is CASSPGGSNYGYTF. For the CDR3, the DNA is TGTGCCAGCAGCCCGGGTGGTTCCAACTATGGCTACACCTTC.

The chain has TRBV15 and TRBJ1-1; D perhaps matches TRBD1 (5 bases). This CDR3 spans 13 amino acids. Between the trimmed V and J ends, which lost 3 bases and 5 bases, there was a span of 10 bases. Germline loops: CDR1 LNHNV, CDR2 YYDKDF (reference sequence). The CDR3 loop reads CATSSGASTEAFF. The CDR3 nucleotides are TGTGCCACCAGCAGCGGGGCGAGTACTGAAGCTTTCTTT.

The V gene is TRBV9, the J gene TRBJ1-1; D is ambiguous. Looked up from germline, CDR1 is SGDLS and CDR2 is YYNGEE. This CDR3 has 14 residues. Trimming took 3 bases from V and 0 from J, leaving 9 bases between them. The CDR3 protein is CASSASAMNTEAFF. In DNA, the CDR3 is TGTGCCAGCAGCGCATCAGCCATGAACACTGAAGCTTTCTTT.

The chain carries TRBV11-1 and TRBJ2-5, with D possibly matching TRBD2 (6 bases). V was trimmed by 7 bases and J by 5 bases, leaving 20 bases between them. This CDR3 comprises 15 residues. Germline loops: CDR1 SGHAT, CDR2 FQDESV (reference sequence). The CDR3 spells CASTRGSGVHETQYF. CDR3 sequence (DNA): TGTGCCAGCACCCGTGGATCGGGAGTTCATGAGACCCAGTACTTC.

The chain joins TRBV7-2 to TRBJ1-4, with no clear D. CDR1 and CDR2 from the germline V gene are SGHTA and FQGNSA. V was cut by 1 base and J by 13 bases, with 7 bases left in between. This CDR3 contains 11 residues. This chain's CDR3 is CASSLGSRLFF. The CDR3 coding sequence is TGTGCCAGCAGCTTAGGCTCTCGACTGTTTTTT.

CDR3 protein: CASSVDGRDTQYF. In DNA form, the CDR3 reads TGTGCCAGCAGCGTAGACGGGAGGGATACGCAGTATTTT. The chain recombines TRBV9 with TRBJ2-3; the match to TRBD2 covers 7 bases. The CDR3 totals 13 residues. Germline V gene sequence: CDR1 SGDLS, CDR2 YYNGEE. Trimming at V came to 0 bases and at J to 6 bases, leaving 1 base not matched to a gene.